This T cell receptor (beta chain) was observed in a study of blood T cell repertoires in COVID-19. Study-wide background: Samples representing acute and convalescent COVID-19 were sourced from the United States, Italy and Spain. The cDNA or gDNA used as material had been derived from T cells, B-cell-depleted T cells, or PBMCs.

In the authors' methods: Reference gene primer amplification gave nucleated cell count estimates. Some clones are missing from TCRdb's copy, which holds only in-frame ones; the method was immunoSEQ multiplex PCR. For V, J and clone size, that table is used; D and trimming come from the DNA. The sample lists some 62,000 clones; 85% to 90% were seen once. From germline, CDR1 is KGHDR and CDR2 SFDVKD. Trimming pared 9 bases from V and 5 bases from J, leaving 15 bases between. The CDR3 has 14 amino acids. Sequencing used peripheral blood. The TCR sequence derives from an older woman with COVID-19, enrolled during active disease. This sequence joins TRBV24-1 and TRBJ1-4; D remains unclear. CDR3 nucleotide sequence: TGTGCCACCCAGGATAACGGGATAAATGAAAAACTGTTTTTT. It yields the protein CATQDNGINEKLFF.